The present T cell receptor beta chain was sequenced within a study of T-cell memory formation after mild COVID-19. The wider study: TCR clustering was largely donor specific.

One entry per CDR3 protein, called by TCRdb with MiXCR from the 5' RACE reads. Here the sample spans about 170,000 distinct CDR3 sequences, over 10% being singletons. This clonotype showed up just a few times. The antigen remains unidentified. The study, taken as a whole, reports: Contracting clones from day 15 to 85 had balanced CD4/CD8; later expanders favoured CD4+. Some SARS-CoV-2-responding clones were already detected in memory before infection. Day 37-peaking second-wave clones had unconfirmed SARS-CoV-2 specificity.

This CDR3 spans 16 amino acids. Input material: PBMCs or a T cell subset sorted from them (not recorded which). This clonotype was sampled from a man aged 18 to 29 who had mild COVID-19 (a few samples of this study predate the infection). Cell type and time point are not known. The chain uses TRBV21-1 and TRBJ2-2; TRBD2, as called in the table, went unchecked against the DNA. TRBV21-1 is noted as a pseudogene. The CDR3 loop reads CASSKRVAGEPGELFF. Written as DNA, the CDR3 is TGTGCCAGCAGCAAAAGGGTAGCGGGGGAACCCGGGGAGCTGTTTTTT.